This entry is about one T cell receptor (beta chain). As yet, its antigen is unknown. These data are taken from a study of long-term antiretroviral therapy in people with HIV. The overall study: Initial samples were collected about a decade before the 2015 immediate-ART recommendation. General observations from the study: Possibly under older ART regimens, blood was drawn between about 2003 and 2018. The data indicate that diversity increased after ART but remained below transplant donor controls.

The immunoSEQ assay was v3.0, run at survey level. Profiling relied on immunoSEQ multiplex PCR, and the TCRdb table lists in-frame clones only, not all of them. The table includes around 35,000 clones, roughly 95% detected once. V was shortened by 5 bases and J by 6 bases, with 22 bases between the two germline ends. The germline V gene encodes CDR1 SGHAT and CDR2 FQNNGV. This CDR3 has 16 amino acids. Sequenced material: unsorted PBMCs, taken 6.5 to 6.6 years after starting antiretroviral therapy. The receptor was isolated from a young man with HIV. The chain is built from TRBV11-2 and TRBJ1-1, with D possibly TRBD1 on 5 matching bases. The CDR3 region has the DNA TGTGCCAGCAGCCAAGGGCCCCATGAGGGGTACGCTGAAGCTTTCTTT. Translating gives CASSQGPHEGYAEAFF.